This T cell receptor beta chain was captured by sequencing in a study of blood T cell repertoires in COVID-19. Study-level information: The United States, Italy and Spain were the sources of the acute and convalescent COVID-19 samples. From T cells, B-cell-depleted T cells, or PBMCs came the material, which was cDNA or gDNA.

This clone was counted a few times. Germline V gene data show CDR1 as MNHEY and CDR2 as SMNVEV (reference sequence). Between the trimmed V and J ends, which lost 6 bases and 3 bases, there was a span of 15 bases. This CDR3 has 14 amino acids. This table comes from immunoSEQ multiplex PCR, and its TCRdb copy is limited to in-frame clones, with some not included. The table lists roughly 250,000 clones, around nine tenths of them singletons, with roughly 8.3% in the top ten. This clonotype originated in a middle-aged man who had recovered from COVID-19. The sequencing sample was made of PBMCs or T cells enriched from blood (not recorded which). The chain links TRBV27 to TRBJ2-7; D is uncertain. The CDR3 sequence: CASSRQGDVYEQYF. CDR3 nucleotide sequence: TGTGCCAGCAGCCGACAAGGCGATGTCTACGAGCAGTACTTC.